These 24 T cell receptor beta chains originate from one sample sequenced in a study of shared clonotypes between healthy human individuals. The data were produced by immunoSEQ multiplex PCR, yet TCRdb's version contains in-frame clones alone and is incomplete. The profile shows 2,500,000 or so clones, 85% to 95% of them singletons. The sequenced sample consisted of naive CD4+ T cells from PBMCs. As for subset: CD45RA+ positively selected. The receptor source for this set is a man younger than 35 in good health. Some clones in this sample may be carry-over from other donors' samples.

The chain links TRBV28 to TRBJ1-2; 7 nucleotides match TRBD1. The CDR3 runs to 16 residues. From germline, CDR1 is MDHEN and CDR2 SYDVKM. J gave up 4 bases and V 9 bases, and 17 bases lay outside the gene matches. The CDR3 spells CASQSGTAFGGYGYTF. DNA for the CDR3: TGTGCCAGTCAATCCGGGACAGCCTTTGGCGGCTATGGCTACACCTTC.

V usage is TRBV27 and J usage is TRBJ2-1; 13 bases are a match to TRBD2. V shed 6 bases, J shed 5 bases, and the junction held 10 bases outside the gene matches. The CDR3 covers 17 residues. CDR1 MNHEY and CDR2 SMNVEV come from the germline V gene (reference sequence). CDR3 bases: TGTGCCAGCAGCCGACTAGCGGGAGGTTCCCCCCACAATGAGCAGTTCTTC. Translation: CASSRLAGGSPHNEQFF.

Details on this clone: The sample has other DNA sequences that encode this CDR3 too. The CDR3 bases are TGCGCCAGCAGCTTGGGTCCTTCCTCTGGAAACACCATATATTTT. Its translation: CASSLGPSSGNTIYF. The V gene is TRBV5-1, the J gene TRBJ1-3; no firm D call. The CDR3 is 15 amino acids. The V end lost 0 bases, the J end lost 0 bases, and 7 bases lay between the germline ends. Germline V gene lookup returns CDR1 SGHRS and CDR2 YFSETQ.

The chain carries TRBV7-9 and TRBJ2-2, with D maybe TRBD1 (5 bases). The V and J ends lost 3 bases and 6 bases respectively, with 17 bases between them. The CDR3 is made up of 16 amino acids. CDR1 SEHNR and CDR2 FQNEAQ come from the germline V gene (reference sequence). The CDR3 sequence is CASSFRHQWGAGELFF. The CDR3 DNA reads as TGTGCCAGCAGCTTTCGGCACCAGTGGGGCGCCGGGGAGCTGTTTTTT. The variable domain in full, with the rest retrieved from reference TRBV7-9 and TRBJ2-2, is DTGVSQNPRHKITKRGQNVTFRCDPISEHNRLYWYRQTLGQGPEFLTYFQNEAQLEKSRLLSDRFSAERPKGSFSTLEIQRTEQGDSAMYLCASSFRHQWGAGELFFGEGSRLTVL.

The chain is built from TRBV5-6 and TRBJ2-7, with D unclear. Germline V CDR1 and CDR2: SGHDT, YYEEEE. The CDR3 is made up of 15 amino acids. V lost 0 bases to trimming and J lost 0 bases, with 10 bases between them. CDR3: CASSLGGIGSYEQYF. The CDR3 DNA follows: TGTGCCAGCAGCTTGGGGGGAATTGGCTCCTACGAGCAGTACTTC.

V and J are TRBV10-3 and TRBJ1-2; D might be TRBD1 (5 bases). V was cut by 8 bases and J by 7 bases, with 20 bases left in between. Germline lookup yields CDR1 ENHRY and CDR2 SYGVKD. This CDR3 is built from 14 residues. The CDR3 region has the DNA TGTGCCATCGGTTTCGTGTCAGACGGGGGTGGCTACACCTTC. Protein: CAIGFVSDGGGYTF.

The V gene is TRBV5-4, the J gene TRBJ2-1; a weak D match, TRBD2 (6 bases). V was cut by 2 bases and J by 7 bases, with 13 bases left in between. CDR1 is SGHNT, CDR2 YYREEE, per germline (reference sequence). This CDR3 spans 14 amino acids. CDR3 nucleotides: TGTGCCAGCAGCTTTCAACTAGCCGCGAATGAGCAGTTCTTC. As protein: CASSFQLAANEQFF.

V and J are TRBV7-9 and TRBJ2-3; TRBD2 aligns across 11 bases. The germline gives CDR1 SEHNR, CDR2 FQNEAQ (reference sequence). This CDR3 comprises 16 residues. Germline trimming cut 4 bases from V and 4 bases from J; bases unmatched to any gene: 7. The CDR3 protein is CASSSRLAGSPDTQYF. Here the CDR3 DNA reads TGTGCCAGCAGCTCCCGACTAGCGGGAAGCCCAGATACGCAGTATTTT.

V gene TRBV5-8 combines with J gene TRBJ2-1, with TRBD2 as a possible D gene (6 bases). Between the trimmed V and J ends, which lost 3 bases and 8 bases, there was a span of 18 bases. The CDR3 has 15 amino acids. CDR1 and CDR2 (germline): SGHTS, YDEGEE. The CDR3: CASSWGTPGADEQFF. Here the CDR3 DNA reads TGTGCCAGCAGCTGGGGGACTCCCGGGGCCGATGAGCAGTTCTTC.

The rearrangement links TRBV11-1 to TRBJ2-7; possible D gene TRBD2, 6 bases. The CDR3 sequence is 14 residues long. Germline CDR1 SGHAT, CDR2 FQDESV (reference sequence). With 5 bases removed from V and 7 bases from J, the gap between germline ends came to 18 bases. CDR3 DNA: TGTGCCAGCAGCGTACCCTCTAGCGTAACGGAGCAGTACTTC. Amino acid sequence: CASSVPSSVTEQYF.

The chain has TRBV6-5 and TRBJ1-2, with 9 bases matching TRBD1. The germline V gene has CDR1 MNHEY and CDR2 SVGAGI. The CDR3 loop spans 13 amino acids. The V and J ends lost 2 bases and 10 bases, in that order; junction bases with no gene match: 5. The CDR3 protein is CASSYGTGRPYTF. CDR3 DNA sequence: TGTGCCAGCAGTTACGGGACAGGGAGGCCCTACACCTTC.

This clone appeared a few times. This sample also contains other DNA sequences that code for the same CDR3. The chain links TRBV11-2 to TRBJ2-5; D gene ambiguous. Germline V gene data show CDR1 as SGHAT and CDR2 as FQNNGV. The germline V and J ends were trimmed by 1 base and 4 bases, with 4 bases remaining between them. CDR3 length equals 12 residues. The chain's CDR3 is CASSLGRETQYF. The DNA of the CDR3 is TGTGCCAGCAGCTTAGGGAGAGAGACCCAGTACTTC.

The V gene is TRBV6-4, the J gene TRBJ2-1, with 10 nucleotides matching TRBD1. The J segment lost 10 bases and the V segment lost 0 bases, leaving 6 bases of the junction unmatched. The length of the CDR3 is 15 residues. Germline loops: CDR1 MRHNA, CDR2 SNTAGT. CDR3 in DNA: TGTGCCAGCAGTGACTCCGGGACAGGGGTATGGGAGCAGTTCTTC. Protein: CASSDSGTGVWEQFF.

Concerning this clone: In the same sample, other DNA sequences code for this CDR3. The chain is built from TRBV18 and TRBJ1-1; a possible D gene is TRBD1 (6 bases). The germline gives CDR1 KGHSH, CDR2 LQKENI. This CDR3 spans 14 amino acids. Trimming removed 3 bases at V and 1 base at J, with 9 bases between. The CDR3, as DNA: TGTGCCAGCTCACCCCCACAGGGGAACACTGAAGCTTTCTTT. Protein: CASSPPQGNTEAFF.

This clone was seen more than once but under ten times. The rearrangement uses TRBV30 and TRBJ1-1, with D perhaps TRBD1 (5 bases). This CDR3 comprises 14 residues. The V and J ends lost 3 bases and 1 base respectively, with 12 bases between them. CDR1 and CDR2 (germline): GTSNPN, SVGIG (reference sequence). In nucleotides, the CDR3 is TGTGCCTGGAGGGCGGGACTCAGGAACACTGAAGCTTTCTTT. Translated: CAWRAGLRNTEAFF.

Of note for this clone: Within the sample, other DNA sequences also encode this same CDR3. The chain links TRBV18 to TRBJ2-5; 7 bases are a match to TRBD2. The CDR3 spans 14 residues. V dropped 3 bases and J dropped 2; count of bases not matched to a gene: 3. Germline loops: CDR1 KGHSH, CDR2 LQKENI. The CDR3 bases are TGTGCCAGCTCACCCCTAGCGGCGCAAGAGACCCAGTACTTC. It encodes CASSPLAAQETQYF.

This sequence joins TRBV10-3 and TRBJ2-5, with 11 bases matching TRBD2. Germline CDR1 is ENHRY and CDR2 is SYGVKD. J lost 5 bases, V lost 5 bases, and 7 bases had no gene match. The length of the CDR3 is 15 residues. This chain's CDR3 is CAISRLAGPLETQYF. The CDR3 bases are TGTGCCATCAGTCGACTAGCGGGGCCCTTGGAGACCCAGTACTTC.

This chain uses TRBV7-2 with TRBJ2-7; TRBD1 might be the D (6 bases). Germline values: CDR1 SGHTA, CDR2 FQGNSA. This CDR3 comprises 14 residues. Trimming left V 5 bases short and J 4 bases short, with 15 bases between. The CDR3 region is CASSPTRDTYEQYF. The DNA for the CDR3 is TGTGCCAGCAGCCCCACCCGGGACACGTACGAGCAGTACTTC.

The CDR3 here is CASTPGTGGVEQYF. DNA of the CDR3: TGCGCCAGCACCCCCGGGACAGGGGGCGTCGAGCAGTACTTC. V is TRBV5-1 and J is TRBJ2-7, with 12 nucleotides matching TRBD1. The V gene's germline CDR1 is SGHRS and CDR2 YFSETQ. This CDR3 is 14 amino acids long. V shed 6 bases and J 6 bases; nucleotides not matched to a gene: 7.

The rearrangement joins TRBV2 to TRBJ2-1; 16 positions agree with TRBD2. With 6 bases clipped from V and 7 bases from J, the junction kept 12 bases outside the gene matches. CDR1 is SNHLY and CDR2 is FYNNEI in the germline V gene. The CDR3 spans 18 residues. CDR3 nucleotide sequence: TGTGCCAGCAGCGCAAGATGGGGGACTAGCGGGAGGGTTAATGAGCAGTTCTTC. Its protein product is CASSARWGTSGRVNEQFF.

The gene calls are TRBV5-1 and TRBJ2-1; TRBD2 might be the D (5 bases). Trimming took off 4 bases at V and 7 bases at J, with 15 bases between the two ends. CDR3 size: 14 residues. Germline values: CDR1 SGHRS, CDR2 YFSETQ. CDR3 sequence reads: CASSPPERANEQFF. The DNA for the CDR3 is TGCGCCAGCAGCCCCCCCGAGAGGGCGAATGAGCAGTTCTTC.

This clone has only one observation. The chain combines TRBV15 with TRBJ1-3, with D hard to call. The CDR3 spans 15 residues. V lost 5 bases and J 1 base, leaving 12 bases between the germline ends. Germline assignment: CDR1 LNHNV and CDR2 YYDKDF (reference sequence). CDR3 region: CATSARTVSGNTIYF. CDR3 DNA sequence: TGTGCCACCAGCGCTCGGACGGTTTCTGGAAACACCATATATTTT. The full variable domain, with the rest looked up from reference TRBV15 and TRBJ1-3, is DAMVIQNPRYQVTQFGKPVTLSCSQTLNHNVMYWYQQKSSQAPKLLFHYYDKDFNNEADTPDNFQSRRPNTSFCFLDIRSPGLGDTAMYLCATSARTVSGNTIYFGEGSWLTVV.

This sequence joins TRBV4-1 and TRBJ2-7; 7 nucleotides match TRBD2. J lost 3 bases, V lost 4 bases, and 15 bases had no gene match. Germline V gene sequence: CDR1 MGHRA, CDR2 YSYEKL. The CDR3 contains 17 residues. CDR3 DNA sequence: TGCGCCAGCAGCCCTCAAGCGGCCGGGGGGACCTACTACGAGCAGTACTTC. Translated, it gives CASSPQAAGGTYYEQYF.

The chain uses TRBV5-1 and TRBJ2-3; D may be TRBD1 or TRBD2 (7 bases each). Germline values: CDR1 SGHRS, CDR2 YFSETQ. CDR3 length: 16 amino acids. V shed 3 bases and J shed 5 bases, with 19 bases lying between them. CDR3 in DNA: TGCGCCAGCAGCTCAAGCTCAGGGGGGGCAGGAGATACGCAGTATTTT. This encodes CASSSSSGGAGDTQYF.